These 13 T cell receptor beta chains came from one sample sequenced in a study of T cell clonality in common variable immunodeficiency. Study-level points and caveats: Reportedly, TCR beta sequences from common variable immunodeficiency showed fewer deletions and N-nucleotide insertions.

These receptors have no identified antigens. Repertoires were generated with immunoSEQ multiplex PCR, while TCRdb's copy carries only in-frame clones and drops some. The sample contains fewer than 35,000 clones, none of them singletons. The sample consisted of peripheral blood mononuclear cells. Every receptor here comes from a human donor with common variable immunodeficiency.

The sample holds many counts of this clone. The CDR3 goes on 3 residues after the read ends, and that part is filled in from the germline J gene. The chain combines TRBV3-1 (or the pseudogene TRBV3-2) with TRBJ2-5; TRBD1 matches at 9 bases. Germline V lookup: CDR1 LGHDT, CDR2 YNNKEL (reference sequence). Losses at the gene ends were 0 bases for V and 4 bases for J; bases not matched to a gene: 3. This CDR3 contains 15 residues. CDR3: CASSQEGTGSETQYF. CDR3 bases read: TGTGCCAGCAGCCAAGAGGGGACAGGGTCAGAGACC.

Only a few counts were recorded for this clone. The CDR3 goes on 3 residues after the read ends, and that part is filled in from the germline J gene. The chain has TRBV19 and TRBJ2-3; D is unclear. V shed 3 bases and J shed 5 bases, with 9 bases lying between them. The CDR3 consists of 13 residues. CDR1 is LNHDA, CDR2 SQIVND, per germline (reference sequence). The DNA read from the CDR3 is TGTGCCAGTAGTATCCCGGTTGGAGATACG. This gives the protein CASSIPVGDT. In full, the CDR3 is CASSIPVGDTQYF.

Comment on this clone: The read ends 3 residues shy of where the CDR3 ends; the end is completed using the germline J gene. The chain employs TRBV18 and TRBJ1-5; perhaps TRBD1 as D (6 bases). The CDR3 extends over 15 amino acids. CDR1 and CDR2 from the germline V gene are KGHSH and LQKENI. Deletions cut 4 bases from V and 1 base from J, with 11 bases between. The CDR3 here is CASSLAQGSNQPQHF. CDR3 DNA (partial): TGTGCCAGCTCACTTGCACAGGGAAGCAATCAGCCC.

In this sample, this clone turned up many times. The read is 3 residues too short to cover the CDR3 end, so that end is filled in from the germline J gene. V usage is TRBV14 and J usage is TRBJ2-1; D is ambiguous. The CDR3 has 12 residues. Germline loops: CDR1 SGHDN, CDR2 FVKESK. V was pared by 4 bases and J by 7 bases, with 8 bases between. CDR3: CASSLAMNEQFF. CDR3 DNA, as far as it was read: TGTGCCAGCAGCCTTGCGATGAATGAG.

In this sample, this clone turned up many times. The read ends 3 residues early relative to the CDR3; the germline J gene fills the gap. The rearrangement links TRBV7-3 to TRBJ2-1, with TRBD1 matching over 9 bases. Germline V gene sequence: CDR1 SGHTA, CDR2 FQGTGA. The CDR3 contains 15 residues. After removal of 5 bases from V and 0 bases from J, the junction contained 2 bases not matched to a gene. The part of the CDR3 DNA that was read is TGTGCCAGCAGCCCGACAGGGGGCTCCTACAATGAG. It is translated as CASSPTGGSYNE. The CDR3, in full, reads CASSPTGGSYNEQFF.

This clone showed up just a few times. The read ends 3 residues before the CDR3 terminus; that terminus is restored from the germline J gene. This rearrangement joins TRBV10-3 to TRBJ2-1; 11 nucleotides align to TRBD2. Germline-derived CDR1 and CDR2 are ENHRY and SYGVKD. The CDR3 is 16 amino acids. With 4 bases clipped from V and 5 bases from J, the junction kept 7 bases outside the gene matches. CDR3 protein: CAISVKASGGNNEQFF. The part of the CDR3 DNA that was read is TGTGCCATCAGTGTGAAGGCTAGCGGGGGGAACAATGAG.

This clone appeared a few times. The missing CDR3 end, 3 residues past where the read stops, is filled in from the germline J gene. This chain uses TRBV7-9 with TRBJ1-1; D may be TRBD1 (6 bases). V lost 6 bases and J lost 4, with 15 bases in between. CDR1 and CDR2 (germline): SEHNR, FQNEAQ (reference sequence). CDR3 length: 14 amino acids. Incomplete CDR3 DNA: TGTGCCAGCAGGCCTACAGGGCAGAGCACTGAA. Its protein product is CASRPTGQSTE. The entire CDR3 protein reads CASRPTGQSTEAFF.

This clone turned up a few times. The missing CDR3 end, 3 residues past where the read stops, is filled in from the germline J gene. The chain recombines TRBV19 with TRBJ2-6; a weak D match, TRBD1 (5 bases). The CDR3 length is 16 residues. Germline CDR1 reads LNHDA; CDR2 reads SQIVND (reference sequence). V lost 7 bases to trimming and J lost 0 bases, with 13 bases between them. The CDR3 DNA, read in part, is TGTGCCAGTAACGGCAGGGTCAGCTCTGGGGCCAACGTC. The encoded protein is CASNGRVSSGANV. The whole CDR3 protein is CASNGRVSSGANVLTF.

In this sample, this clone turned up a few times. The read halts 3 residues ahead of the CDR3 end, with the missing end drawn from the germline J gene. The chain is built from TRBV30 and TRBJ1-2; 8 positions agree with TRBD1. After removal of 5 bases from V and 4 bases from J, the junction contained 12 bases not matched to a gene. This CDR3 spans 15 amino acids. CDR1 and CDR2 from the germline V gene are GTSNPN and SVGIG (reference sequence). The sequenced CDR3 bases are TGTGCCTGGCTAAAGCCGACAGGGGATGTCTATGGC. Protein product: CAWLKPTGDVYG. Given in full, the CDR3 is CAWLKPTGDVYGYTF.

Points on this clone: Read sequence stops 3 residues before the CDR3 end, and the germline J gene provides the missing end. The rearrangement links TRBV7-9 to TRBJ2-2; possibly TRBD2 for D (6 bases). V lost 8 bases and J 5 bases, leaving 15 bases between the germline ends. The CDR3 runs 14 residues. In germline, CDR1 is SEHNR, CDR2 FQNEAQ (reference sequence). CDR3 loop: CASRDGGWTGELFF. Partial CDR3 DNA: TGTGCCAGCCGAGACGGGGGATGGACCGGGGAG.

Points on this clone: Read sequence stops 3 residues before the CDR3 end, and the germline J gene provides the missing end. The chain uses TRBV7-9 and TRBJ1-5; tentative D call: TRBD1 (6 bases). The CDR3 runs to 12 residues. Germline lookup yields CDR1 SEHNR and CDR2 FQNEAQ (reference sequence). Incomplete CDR3 DNA: TGTTCCATACAGGGAAGCAATCAGCCC. Translating gives CSIQGSNQP. The entire CDR3 protein is CSIQGSNQPQHF.

This clone was seen many times. The CDR3 goes on 3 residues after the read ends, and that part is filled in from the germline J gene. V gene TRBV2 combines with J gene TRBJ2-1; 8 bases agree with TRBD2. Germline V gene sequence: CDR1 SNHLY, CDR2 FYNNEI. This CDR3 region has 15 residues. Germline trimming cut 8 bases from V and 1 base from J; bases unmatched to any gene: 7. CDR3 protein: CASWSGGLSYNEQFF. The CDR3 bases that were read are TGTGCCAGCTGGAGCGGGGGATTATCCTACAATGAG.

With regard to this clone: The read ends 3 residues before the CDR3 terminus; that terminus is restored from the germline J gene. The chain has TRBV19 and TRBJ1-5; D gene unclear. Germline V gives CDR1 LNHDA, CDR2 SQIVND (reference sequence). The length of the CDR3 is 14 residues. Trimming stripped 3 bases from V and 2 bases from J, with 8 bases between. The CDR3 region is CASSISIGNQPQHF. CDR3 DNA (partial): TGTGCCAGTAGTATCTCTATAGGCAATCAGCCC.